Each of the 22 T cell receptor beta chains below was sequenced from the same sample in a study of blood T cell repertoires in COVID-19. Repertoires were generated with immunoSEQ multiplex PCR, while TCRdb's copy carries only in-frame clones and drops some. This table has fewer than 250,000 clones, about nine tenths appearing once. Sequenced: peripheral blood. These receptors came from a man in his fifties or sixties with COVID-19, enrolled during active disease.

The V and J genes are TRBV7-8 and TRBJ2-1, with a tentative D call TRBD2 (7 bases). Germline loops: CDR1 SGHVS, CDR2 FQNEAQ. V lost 5 bases, J lost 0 bases, and 32 bases lay in between. This CDR3 comprises 22 residues. This chain's CDR3 is CASSHRAPRPGERTSSYNEQFF. The CDR3 DNA sequence: TGTGCCAGCAGCCACAGAGCGCCCCGGCCAGGGGAGAGGACTAGCTCCTACAATGAGCAGTTCTTC.

CDR3 sequence (DNA): TGTGCCAGCAGCTTGGCCGACAGGGGACGTGGCTACACCTTC. This gives the protein CASSLADRGRGYTF. The chain employs TRBV5-4 and TRBJ1-2; 8 nucleotides line up with TRBD1. Unmatched junction bases numbered 5, after V lost 0 bases and J lost 7 bases. This CDR3 region has 14 residues. Germline lookup yields CDR1 SGHNT and CDR2 YYREEE (reference sequence). The whole variable domain, filled in from reference TRBV5-4 and TRBJ1-2, reads ETGVTQSPTHLIKTRGQQVTLRCSSQSGHNTVSWYQQALGQGPQFIFQYYREEENGRGNFPPRFSGLQFPNYSSELNVNALELDDSALYLCASSLADRGRGYTFGSGTRLTVV.

This clone has more than one count but fewer than ten. The chain has TRBV19 and TRBJ2-2, with 9 bases matching TRBD1. In germline, CDR1 is LNHDA, CDR2 SQIVND (reference sequence). The CDR3 has 16 amino acids. V gave up 7 bases and J gave up 6 bases; unmatched junction bases: 12. The CDR3 sequence is CASTRPTGTGSGELFF. In DNA form, the CDR3 reads TGTGCCAGTACCCGACCGACCGGGACAGGGTCCGGGGAGCTGTTTTTT.

The chain combines TRBV19 with TRBJ1-1; perhaps TRBD1 as D (5 bases). This CDR3 has 16 residues. V was cut by 0 bases and J by 0 bases, with 11 bases left in between. Looked up from germline, CDR1 is LNHDA and CDR2 is SQIVND (reference sequence). DNA of the CDR3: TGTGCCAGTAGTATAGATGGGGCAGGTCTGAACACTGAAGCTTTCTTT. Amino acids: CASSIDGAGLNTEAFF.

This clone came up once. The chain is built from TRBV3-1 (or the pseudogene TRBV3-2) and TRBJ2-7; 12 bases match TRBD2. The CDR3 length is 15 residues. Trimming took 4 bases from V and 4 from J; bases not matched to a gene: 5. Germline V lookup: CDR1 LGHDT, CDR2 YNNKEL (reference sequence). The CDR3 is CASSRASGRGYEQYF. CDR3 nucleotides: TGTGCCAGCAGCCGAGCTAGCGGGAGGGGGTACGAGCAGTACTTC.

The gene calls are TRBV9 and TRBJ2-3; 7 positions match TRBD1. CDR3 length equals 16 residues. Trimming took 3 bases from V and 1 from J; bases not matched to a gene: 8. CDR1 SGDLS and CDR2 YYNGEE come from the germline V gene. The CDR3 bases are TGTGCCAGCAGCGCCGCCGAGACAGGGCGCACAGATACGCAGTATTTT. It is translated as CASSAAETGRTDTQYF.

The chain combines TRBV5-1 with TRBJ1-1; D uncertain. Germline CDR1 and CDR2: SGHRS and YFSETQ. The CDR3 length is 15 residues. Trimming stripped 0 bases from V and 1 base from J, with 10 bases between. Here the CDR3 DNA reads TGCGCCAGCAGCTTGGATGGGCTGGAGAACACTGAAGCTTTCTTT. Translation gives CASSLDGLENTEAFF.

The chain couples TRBV10-3 to TRBJ1-2, with 7 bases aligning to TRBD1. This CDR3 region has 15 residues. Germline V gene data show CDR1 as ENHRY and CDR2 as SYGVKD. With 4 bases clipped from V and 0 bases from J, the junction kept 5 bases outside the gene matches. As DNA, the CDR3 is TGTGCCATCAGTGTAACGACAGGGACTAACTATGGCTACACCTTC. Translation: CAISVTTGTNYGYTF.

This clone was observed once. The chain is built from TRBV2 and TRBJ1-5; D may be TRBD1 (5 bases). Germline V gene data show CDR1 as SNHLY and CDR2 as FYNNEI. V shed 2 bases and J shed 4 bases, with 6 bases lying between them. The CDR3 length is 13 residues. The CDR3 coding sequence is TGTGCCAGCAGTGAAAGGACAAATCAGCCCCAGCATTTT. Translation: CASSERTNQPQHF.

The chain couples TRBV30 to TRBJ2-3, with 10 bases aligning to TRBD2. The CDR3 has 16 residues. V lost 0 bases, J lost 6 bases, and 9 bases stayed unmatched. From germline, CDR1 is GTSNPN and CDR2 SVGIG (reference sequence). In nucleotides, the CDR3 is TGTGCCTGGAGTGTAGGTCTAGCGGGAGTTTTTGATACGCAGTATTTT. This gives the protein CAWSVGLAGVFDTQYF.

The chain uses TRBV10-3 and TRBJ1-6; D remains unclear. V was shortened by 8 bases and J by 0 bases, with 8 bases between the two germline ends. The CDR3 extends over 14 amino acids. Germline V gene lookup returns CDR1 ENHRY and CDR2 SYGVKD. CDR3 region: CAIARDSYNSPLHF. The CDR3 bases are TGTGCCATCGCGAGGGACTCCTATAATTCACCCCTCCACTTT.

This rearrangement joins TRBV5-1 to TRBJ1-1; D is unclear. Germline V gene lookup returns CDR1 SGHRS and CDR2 YFSETQ. V shed 0 bases and J shed 1 base, with 13 bases lying between them. This CDR3 has 16 residues. The CDR3 loop is CASSLAVGAPNTEAFF. The DNA for the CDR3 is TGCGCCAGCAGCTTGGCCGTGGGCGCGCCGAACACTGAAGCTTTCTTT.

V is TRBV9 and J is TRBJ1-3; D possibly corresponds to TRBD1 (6 bases). The ends were cut back, 1 base at V and 3 bases at J, with 14 bases in the middle. Germline V gene data show CDR1 as SGDLS and CDR2 as YYNGEE. This CDR3 comprises 16 residues. The CDR3 region is CASSVTSSGVGNTIYF. The CDR3 nucleotides are TGTGCCAGCAGCGTAACCTCTTCAGGGGTTGGAAACACCATATATTTT.

V is TRBV10-1 and J is TRBJ2-7; TRBD1 might be the D (5 bases). CDR1 WNHNN and CDR2 SYGVQD come from the germline V gene (reference sequence). V lost 6 bases, J lost 1 base, and 13 bases lay in between. This CDR3 contains 14 residues. CDR3 in DNA: TGCGCCAGCAGCCTCTCGACAGCTTCCTACGAGCAGTACTTC. Translated, it gives CASSLSTASYEQYF.

The genes are TRBV9 and TRBJ1-6; D is unresolved. The CDR3 extends over 15 amino acids. Germline V gives CDR1 SGDLS, CDR2 YYNGEE. V was pared by 0 bases and J by 7 bases, with 11 bases between. This CDR3 is CASSVGEATNSPLHF. In DNA, the CDR3 is TGTGCCAGCAGCGTAGGGGAGGCGACAAATTCACCCCTCCACTTT.

The chain combines TRBV7-3 with TRBJ2-3; 13 bases are shared with TRBD2. From germline, CDR1 is SGHTA and CDR2 FQGTGA. Trimming took 3 bases from V and 6 from J; bases not matched to a gene: 6. CDR3 size: 16 residues. This CDR3 is CASSFRTSGSFDTQYF. The CDR3 bases are TGTGCCAGCAGCTTTAGGACTAGCGGGAGTTTCGATACGCAGTATTTT.

The rearrangement links TRBV7-9 to TRBJ2-1; the match to TRBD1 covers 7 bases. The CDR3 sequence is 14 residues long. Per the germline V gene, CDR1 is SEHNR and CDR2 is FQNEAQ (reference sequence). With 3 bases clipped from V and 6 bases from J, the junction kept 5 bases outside the gene matches. The CDR3 spells CASSLGQNINEQFF. CDR3 DNA: TGTGCCAGCAGCTTGGGACAGAATATCAATGAGCAGTTCTTC.

The V gene is TRBV1, the J gene TRBJ2-3; TRBD2, as called in the table, went unchecked against the DNA. TRBV1 is given as a pseudogene. The CDR3 has 19 residues. DNA of the CDR3: TGCACCAGCAGCCAAGATTATAACTTGCCCGAATCGGGCACAGATACGCAGTATTTT. Translating gives CTSSQDYNLPESGTDTQYF.

The CDR3 nucleotides are TGTGCCAGCAGCTTAGGTTCTACCCTGGAGACCGGGGAGCTGTTTTTT. Its translation: CASSLGSTLETGELFF. The genes are TRBV7-2 and TRBJ2-2; D is uncertain. Germline loops: CDR1 SGHTA, CDR2 FQGNSA. The CDR3 is made up of 16 amino acids. Trimming stripped 1 base from V and 5 bases from J, with 14 bases between.

Comment on this clone: A far larger clone is one base from this, pointing to a likely read error. This CDR3 reads CASSLRGTEAFF. CDR3 nucleotide sequence: TGTGCCAGCAGCTTAAGGGGCACTGAAGCTTTCTTT. The chain is built from TRBV7-9 and TRBJ1-1; D is perhaps TRBD1 (5 bases). The V gene lost 2 bases and the J gene lost 4 bases, with 5 bases spanning the gap. The germline V gene encodes CDR1 SEHNR and CDR2 FQNEAQ (reference sequence). This CDR3 has 12 amino acids.

V and J are TRBV4-1 and TRBJ2-7, with D perhaps matching TRBD1 (5 bases). Trimming took 1 base from V and 2 from J, leaving 12 bases between them. The germline gives CDR1 MGHRA, CDR2 YSYEKL. The length of the CDR3 is 15 residues. CDR3: CASSQVEQDTYEQYF. The DNA for the CDR3 is TGCGCCAGCAGCCAAGTGGAACAGGATACCTACGAGCAGTACTTC.

This clone was recorded a few times. This chain links TRBV27 with TRBJ2-7, with 10 bases aligning to TRBD2. The ends lost 0 bases at V and 1 base at J; junction bases unmatched: 6. This CDR3 comprises 17 residues. Germline CDR1 is MNHEY and CDR2 is SMNVEV (reference sequence). CDR3 sequence reads: CASSLSTLAGVSYEQYF. DNA of the CDR3: TGTGCCAGCAGTTTATCAACCCTAGCGGGAGTATCCTACGAGCAGTACTTC.